The 6 T cell receptor beta chains in this list originate from one sample, sequenced in a study of blood T cell repertoires in COVID-19. The repertoire was sequenced with immunoSEQ multiplex PCR; TCRdb's copy has only in-frame clones and lacks some. The sample shows 310,000 or so clones, roughly nine tenths of them seen only once. Input material: PBMCs or T cells enriched from blood (not recorded which). The receptors stem from a woman between 25 and 40 years old who had recovered from COVID-19.

The chain links TRBV4-1 to TRBJ2-7; D not certain. CDR1 is MGHRA, CDR2 YSYEKL, per germline. This CDR3 is 14 amino acids long. Trimming left V 1 base short and J 0 bases short, with 7 bases between. DNA for the CDR3: TGCGCCAGCAGCCAAGTCTCCAGCTCCTACGAGCAGTACTTC. Amino acids: CASSQVSSSYEQYF.

The chain joins TRBV3-1 (or the pseudogene TRBV3-2) to TRBJ2-7, with a possible D match to TRBD1 (7 bases). Germline V gene lookup returns CDR1 LGHDT and CDR2 YNNKEL (reference sequence). The CDR3 has 15 amino acids. V shed 4 bases and J shed 2 bases, with 15 bases lying between them. The CDR3 region has the DNA TGTGCCAGCAGCCTTAGCAGGGGGGATCCCTACGAGCAGTACTTC. It translates to CASSLSRGDPYEQYF.

This sequence joins TRBV6-5 and TRBJ1-5; TRBD1 agrees at 9 bases. This CDR3 contains 14 residues. The trim removed 6 bases at V and 9 bases at J, leaving 9 bases unmatched. Germline lookup yields CDR1 MNHEY and CDR2 SVGAGI. CDR3 protein: CASRGTGPQWPQHF. CDR3 sequence (DNA): TGTGCCAGCAGAGGGACAGGGCCGCAATGGCCCCAGCATTTT.

This chain connects TRBV4-1 to TRBJ2-7, with 8 positions matching TRBD1. CDR1 is MGHRA and CDR2 is YSYEKL in the germline V gene. V gave up 0 bases and J gave up 7 bases; unmatched junction bases: 8. The CDR3 has 15 residues. The CDR3 DNA reads TGCGCCAGCAGCCAAGAATGGCAGGGGGCGCGGGAGCAGTACTTC. It translates to CASSQEWQGAREQYF.

The chain joins TRBV9 to TRBJ1-1, with D unresolved. The germline CDR1 and CDR2 sequences are SGDLS and YYNGEE. V lost 2 bases to trimming and J lost 0 bases, with 5 bases between them. The CDR3 extends over 13 amino acids. The CDR3 DNA reads as TGTGCCAGCAGCGTGTATATGAACACTGAAGCTTTCTTT. Translating it yields CASSVYMNTEAFF.

The rearrangement links TRBV5-8 to TRBJ1-1; weak D call: TRBD1 (5 bases). The germline V gene encodes CDR1 SGHTS and CDR2 YDEGEE. This CDR3 region has 16 residues. V shed 6 bases and J shed 0 bases, with 18 bases lying between them. The CDR3 protein is CASTYTGWSLNTEAFF. CDR3 bases: TGTGCCAGCACCTACACAGGATGGTCCTTGAACACTGAAGCTTTCTTT.